This T cell receptor (beta chain) emerged from a study of response to subunit inactivated influenza vaccine. Per the germline V gene, CDR1 is SSHAT and CDR2 is FNYEAQ (reference sequence). The CDR3 length is 15 residues. This clonotype has more than one count but fewer than ten. The target antigen is unknown. At one of its ends the junction is not consistent with the germline gene, which may arise from a read error. Study findings and constraints: That few new T cells are recruited by each seasonal influenza vaccination was the authors' suggestion.

MiXCR, run by TCRdb on the RT-PCR reads, gives a single entry per CDR3 protein. Seen here are roughly 290,000 distinct CDR3 sequences, less than 25% observed once, and the top ten hold 9.5% to 13%. The TCR was taken from a man aged 50 to 69 who received an inactivated influenza vaccine. Sequencing used PBMCs from blood, obtained about 20 months after vaccination. J is TRBJ2-3 and V is TRBV7-7, with D possibly being TRBD2 (5 bases). CDR3 in amino acids: CASSLAGGDFDTQYF. CDR3 nucleotides: TGTGCTAGCAGCTTAGCAGGAGGTGATTTCGATACGCAGTATTTT. The full variable domain, completed using reference TRBV7-7 and TRBJ2-3, is GAGVSQSPRYKVTKRGQDVTLRCDPISSHATLYWYQQALGQGPEFLTYFNYEAQPDKSGLPSDRFSAERPEGSISTLTIQRTEQRDSAMYRCASSLAGGDFDTQYFGPGTRLTVL.